A single TCR beta chain is shown here with its context. Its antigen is as yet unknown. This entry belongs to a study of OX40 agonist ivuxolimab in advanced cancers. Study summary: Partial responses occurred in Three dose-escalation patients, one with hepatocellular carcinoma and two with cutaneous melanoma.

Points from the study as a whole: CD4+ and CD8+ blood T cells expanded clonally by week 6 at 0.1 to 3.0 mg/kg.

The cohort excluded patients with autoimmune disease history or systemic immunosuppression. Data came from immunoSEQ multiplex PCR; TCRdb stores just in-frame clones and leaves some out. The sample yields tens of thousands of clones, around 87% seen once. Losses at the gene ends were 5 bases for V and 4 bases for J; bases not matched to a gene: 10. The CDR3 length is 15 residues. Germline loops: CDR1 SGHKS, CDR2 YYEKEE (reference sequence). The sequences come from CD4+ or CD8+ T cells sorted from blood, collected in a trial of the OX40 agonist ivuxolimab. The source of this sequence is an adult with an advanced solid tumor such as melanoma, head and neck, liver or kidney cancer. The rearrangement joins TRBV5-5 to TRBJ2-5; 8 nucleotides agree with TRBD2. The CDR3 region is CASRPLSGGPETQYF. CDR3 sequence (DNA): TGTGCCAGCAGGCCGCTGAGCGGGGGCCCAGAGACCCAGTACTTC.